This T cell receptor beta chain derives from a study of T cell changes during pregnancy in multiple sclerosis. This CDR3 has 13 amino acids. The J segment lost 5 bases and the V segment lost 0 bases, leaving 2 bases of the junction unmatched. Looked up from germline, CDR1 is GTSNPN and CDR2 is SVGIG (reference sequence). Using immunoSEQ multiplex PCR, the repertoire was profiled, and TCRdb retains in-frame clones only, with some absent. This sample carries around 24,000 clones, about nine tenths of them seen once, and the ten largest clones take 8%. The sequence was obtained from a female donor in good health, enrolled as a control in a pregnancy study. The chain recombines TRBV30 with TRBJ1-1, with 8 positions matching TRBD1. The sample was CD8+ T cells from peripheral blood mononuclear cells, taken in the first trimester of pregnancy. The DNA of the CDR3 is TGTGCCTGGAGTGTAACAGGGGGAACTGAAGCTTTCTTT. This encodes CAWSVTGGTEAFF.